The present entry profiles one T cell receptor (beta chain) with its context. This clone was observed at least ten times. Its antigen is currently not known. Base qualities are missing; no much larger clone stands one base away. The sample holds other DNA sequences that translate to the same CDR3. From a lookup of the germline V gene (reference sequence), CDR1 and CDR2 are LNHDA and SQIVND. Trimming removed 3 bases from V and 4 bases from J, leaving 10 bases between the germline ends. The CDR3 measures 13 amino acids from cysteine to phenylalanine. The DNA shown is the 39-base CDR3, in frame from base 1. TCR CDR3 regions were amplified from genomic DNA by multiplex PCR using the deep immunoSEQ assay. Genomic DNA extracted from each cell subset was distributed evenly over all wells of several immunoSEQ 96-well plates, and each plate served as one replicate. For sorted subsets, 200 to 250 ng genomic DNA, equal to tens of thousands of T cell genomes, was loaded into each replicate PCR. Purified libraries were quantified with a Qubit 3.0 fluorometer, sized on a Bioanalyzer 2100, and re-quantified with the KAPA Library Quantification kit. Every immunoSEQ 96-well plate was sequenced on a dedicated single-read 150-cycle Illumina NextSeq 550 flow cell. Under the source paper's analysis protocol: The immunoSEQ output contained only junctional sequences without quality scores, so filtering could not match that applied to full-length reads. To assign V/J genes and CDR3, sequences were annotated using PyIR, a Python wrapper for IgBLAST v1.9, with IMGT germline references. Any read was removed if the V/J assignment was weak (E-value above 1e-6), the CDR3 was missing, or the read contained stop codons, out-of-frame junctions, or ambiguous translated residues. A V3J clonotype was defined by an identical inferred V gene, J gene, and CDR3 amino acid sequence. Percentage overlap between repertoires was computed as shared unique clonotypes divided by the size of the smaller repertoire. RTK rarefaction, the Chao1 estimator, and Recon v2.1 estimates of unobserved clonotypes were used to assess repertoire richness. Generation probabilities for all TCRbeta clonotypes obtained by the gDNA method from a handful of donors were computed using OLGA. Sourced from immuneACCESS, this table was stored by TCRdb with only in-frame sequences that have V and J called. A share of the clones is absent; for the studies checked, an unresolved V gene accounts for under half, and the remainder has no known explanation. That table gives V, J and clone size, and the DNA gave D and trimming. Counted in this sample were almost 750,000 clones; around 70% of them appeared once. The ten largest account for more than 1.5% of the sample.

Donors were healthy HIV-negative adults with no recently reported acute infections or vaccinations. All donors were Caucasian adults living in Nashville, Tennessee, USA. CD4+ T cells were enriched by magnetic negative selection; naive cells were then positively selected on CD45RA, and the negative fraction formed the memory subset. Blood was obtained by leukapheresis, after which PBMCs were separated by Ficoll-Histopaque density gradient centrifugation and cryopreserved in liquid nitrogen vapor phase. Purity and quantity of every magnetically sorted T cell population were checked by analytical flow cytometry. From each sorted fraction, genomic DNA was isolated and quantified by UV absorbance on a Nanodrop 2000c. This sample is drawn from a study of shared clonotypes between healthy human individuals (dated by TCRdb to the early 2020s). Study-level background: A few men and two women, aged 18 to 49 years, made up the cohort. For each donor, CD4 naive and CD4 memory were each given three plates, CD8 naive was given two plates, and CD8 memory was given one plate. Libraries were prepared and TCR repertoires were sequenced by different laboratories using diverse techniques, in order to increase sequencing depth and limit assay-specific biases. To estimate repertoire size and how much clonotypes are shared between individuals, the study performed deep sequencing of blood TCR repertoires from a few healthy adults. Leukapheresis yielded between about 0.94 and 10 billion PBMCs per donor. Broader findings and caveats from the paper: Pairwise subsampling led to the expectation that sequencing depth would affect the degree of clonotype sharing among donors. Rarefaction of sorted-subset datasets indicated incomplete sequencing despite the large sequencing depth. The small number of donors limited the genetic and exposure-history diversity represented. Sharing across several donors was observed for approximately 5% of naive CD4, under 4% of naive CD8, roughly 2.3% of memory CD4, and around 0.44% of memory CD8 clonotypes. Sampling was restricted to blood, and TCR repertoires in tissues likely differ from the TCR repertoires found in blood. Estimated clonotype richness was generally larger for naive than for memory subsets. Clonotypes shared by all four sorted-subset donors showed higher generation probabilities than non-shared clonotypes.

Material: memory CD4+ T cells sorted from blood. Taken with the paper, the label for cell subset or site translates to: CD45RA-negative fraction. The V and J segments used are TRBV19 and TRBJ2-7, and TRBD1 may be the D gene, going by 5 matching bases. The clonotype comes from a woman in her twenties or thirties in good health. The CDR3 protein sequence reads: CASSIQGPYEQYF. In nucleotide form, the sequence is TGTGCCAGTAGTATTCAGGGTCCGTACGAGCAGTACTTC.